The 18 T cell receptor beta chains below come from one sample, sequenced in a study of T cell responses to AZD1222 COVID-19 vaccine. Sequencing was performed with immunoSEQ multiplex PCR; in TCRdb, only in-frame clones are kept and a portion is missing. This sample carries hundreds of thousands of clones, about 93% of them seen once, and the ten largest clones take around 1%. The sample was peripheral blood, taken on day 0 of MenACWY control vaccination. These receptors all stem from an adult in good health.

The chain joins TRBV18 to TRBJ1-5, with unresolved D. Germline V gene lookup returns CDR1 KGHSH and CDR2 LQKENI. CDR3 length equals 15 residues. V was trimmed by 2 bases and J by 0 bases, leaving 8 bases between them. CDR3 in amino acids: CASSPDQISNQPQHF. For the CDR3, the DNA is TGTGCCAGCTCACCAGATCAGATTAGCAATCAGCCCCAGCATTTT.

The rearrangement links TRBV5-1 to TRBJ1-4; the D gene is possibly TRBD1 (5 bases). The CDR3 has 16 amino acids. Trimming took 6 bases from V and 0 from J, leaving 15 bases between them. CDR1 and CDR2 from the germline V gene are SGHRS and YFSETQ. The CDR3 region is CASTPGVWTTNEKLFF. CDR3 in DNA: TGCGCCAGCACCCCGGGGGTTTGGACAACTAATGAAAAACTGTTTTTT.

J is TRBJ1-2 and V is TRBV4-2; D perhaps matches TRBD1 (5 bases). Germline V gene sequence: CDR1 LGHNA, CDR2 YNFKEQ. V was clipped by 4 bases and J by 4 bases, with 19 bases between them. The CDR3 is made up of 16 amino acids. The CDR3 sequence is CASSLAPRDGSYGYTF. The CDR3 DNA reads as TGTGCCAGCAGCCTAGCCCCCAGGGATGGAAGCTATGGCTACACCTTC.

There are a few counts of this clone. The chain joins TRBV5-4 to TRBJ1-6; TRBD1 might be the D (6 bases). The CDR3 runs to 14 residues. CDR1 SGHNT and CDR2 YYREEE come from the germline V gene (reference sequence). V was cut by 5 bases and J by 8 bases, with 14 bases left in between. The CDR3 sequence is CASRPGTTDSPLHF. CDR3 coding DNA: TGTGCCAGCAGACCCGGGACAACGGATTCACCCCTCCACTTT.

This sequence joins TRBV15 and TRBJ2-2; D is undetermined. Trimming took 1 base from V and 3 from J, leaving 6 bases between them. The germline V gene has CDR1 LNHNV and CDR2 YYDKDF (reference sequence). The CDR3 contains 14 residues. CDR3 nucleotide sequence: TGTGCCACCAGCAGAGCTGAGGACACCGGGGAGCTGTTTTTT. Its translation: CATSRAEDTGELFF.

As to this clone: Relative to the germline gene, one junction end is altered; a read error may explain this. The chain is built from TRBV6-6 and TRBJ1-1, with D maybe TRBD1 (5 bases). Per the germline V gene, CDR1 is MNHNY and CDR2 is SVGAGI (reference sequence). The CDR3 totals 14 residues. The CDR3 nucleotides are TGTGCCTGCAGGGACGGCTTTATGAACACTGAAGCTTTCTTT. Amino acid sequence: CACRDGFMNTEAFF.

In the case of this clone: This specimen includes other DNA sequences encoding the same CDR3. The chain carries TRBV18 and TRBJ1-1; TRBD1 is a possible D gene (6 bases). The germline V gene has CDR1 KGHSH and CDR2 LQKENI. The germline V and J ends were trimmed by 3 bases and 1 base, with 6 bases remaining between them. This CDR3 spans 13 amino acids. Written as DNA, the CDR3 is TGTGCCAGCTCACCGGGACAGAACACTGAAGCTTTCTTT. Protein product: CASSPGQNTEAFF.

This rearrangement joins TRBV5-1 to TRBJ2-3; 8 bases are a match to TRBD2. With V trimmed by 6 bases and J by 2 bases, 2 bases remained unmatched. Germline CDR1 is SGHRS and CDR2 is YFSETQ. This CDR3 comprises 13 residues. The CDR3 nucleotides are TGCGCCAGCAATAGCGGGGACACAGATACGCAGTATTTT. Encoded protein: CASNSGDTDTQYF. Looking up the rest from reference TRBV5-1 and TRBJ2-3 gives the full variable domain: KAGVTQTPRYLIKTRGQQVTLSCSPISGHRSVSWYQQTPGQGLQFLFEYFSETQRNKGNFPGRFSGRQFSNSRSEMNVSTLELGDSALYLCASNSGDTDTQYFGPGTRLTVL.

The gene calls are TRBV11-2 and TRBJ2-7; maybe TRBD1 (5 bases). The CDR3 has 15 amino acids. Trimming shortened V by 0 bases and J by 0 bases, and 9 bases separated the two germline ends. Germline V gives CDR1 SGHAT, CDR2 FQNNGV. The chain's CDR3 is CASSLESGISYEQYF. The CDR3, as DNA: TGTGCCAGCAGCTTAGAATCAGGGATCTCCTACGAGCAGTACTTC. The full variable domain, rest sourced from reference TRBV11-2 and TRBJ2-7, is EAGVAQSPRYKIIEKRQSVAFWCNPISGHATLYWYQQILGQGPKLLIQFQNNGVVDDSQLPKDRFSAERLKGVDSTLKIQPAKLEDSAVYLCASSLESGISYEQYFGPGTRLTVT.

The chain uses TRBV5-1 and TRBJ1-2; D may be TRBD1 (6 bases). Germline CDR1 is SGHRS and CDR2 is YFSETQ. The length of the CDR3 is 15 residues. Between the trimmed V and J ends, which lost 4 bases and 4 bases, there was a span of 17 bases. The CDR3 here is CASSLMGGGPYGYTF. In nucleotides, the CDR3 is TGCGCCAGCAGCCTGATGGGGGGGGGCCCCTATGGCTACACCTTC.

This chain joins TRBV7-2 and TRBJ2-7, with TRBD1 identical over 7 bases. The V gene's germline CDR1 is SGHTA and CDR2 FQGNSA. CDR3 length: 13 residues. The V and J ends lost 4 bases and 6 bases, in that order; junction bases with no gene match: 6. The CDR3 sequence is CASSSRQGSEQYF. CDR3 DNA sequence: TGTGCCAGCAGCTCTAGACAGGGAAGCGAGCAGTACTTC.

This sequence joins TRBV2 and TRBJ2-7; TRBD1 agrees at 7 bases. With 2 bases clipped from V and 6 bases from J, the junction kept 16 bases outside the gene matches. This CDR3 is 17 amino acids long. Looked up from germline, CDR1 is SNHLY and CDR2 is FYNNEI. CDR3 nucleotides: TGTGCCAGCAGTGAAACTGAGACAGGGAAGCTCAGGGGCGAGCAGTACTTC. Translation gives CASSETETGKLRGEQYF.

This clone has just one count. The genes are TRBV3-1 (or the pseudogene TRBV3-2) and TRBJ1-2; the match to TRBD1 covers 7 bases. The CDR3 is 15 residues long. Unmatched junction bases numbered 11, after V lost 3 bases and J lost 7 bases. Germline CDR1 LGHDT, CDR2 YNNKEL (reference sequence). Here the CDR3 DNA reads TGTGCCAGCAGCCACAACCCTACAGGGGTACGTGGCTACACCTTC. Protein product: CASSHNPTGVRGYTF.

In DNA, the CDR3 is TGTGCCAGCAGGACATCTACGTCTCTAGGGGAAGCTTTCTTT. This translates into CASRTSTSLGEAFF. V usage is TRBV27 and J usage is TRBJ1-1; D not certain. Per germline, CDR1 MNHEY and CDR2 SMNVEV (reference sequence). The CDR3 runs to 14 residues. V was shortened by 6 bases and J by 8 bases, with 19 bases between the two germline ends.

J is TRBJ1-4 and V is TRBV7-9; possible D gene TRBD1, 6 bases. Germline values: CDR1 SEHNR, CDR2 FQNEAQ (reference sequence). This CDR3 has 15 residues. Trimming took off 7 bases at V and 7 bases at J, with 19 bases between the two ends. Written as DNA, the CDR3 is TGTGCCAGCACCACCCTAGGACAGAGAGGTGAAAAACTGTTTTTT. It codes for CASTTLGQRGEKLFF.

The V and J genes are TRBV19 and TRBJ1-2, with D uncertain. Looked up from germline, CDR1 is LNHDA and CDR2 is SQIVND (reference sequence). This CDR3 has 11 amino acids. Between the trimmed V and J ends, which lost 3 bases and 8 bases, there was a span of 7 bases. Written as DNA, the CDR3 is TGTGCCAGTAGTATTATGAGCGGCTACACCTTC. Its translation: CASSIMSGYTF.

J is TRBJ1-2 and V is TRBV7-9; TRBD1 might be the D (5 bases). V lost 1 base and J 6 bases, leaving 15 bases between the germline ends. The CDR3 contains 15 residues. The germline gives CDR1 SEHNR, CDR2 FQNEAQ (reference sequence). CDR3 nucleotides: TGTGCCAGCAGCTTAGGGGTTCAGGGCGGAGATGGCTACACCTTC. Amino acids: CASSLGVQGGDGYTF. Full variable domain (missing parts from reference TRBV7-9 and TRBJ1-2): DTGVSQNPRHKITKRGQNVTFRCDPISEHNRLYWYRQTLGQGPEFLTYFQNEAQLEKSRLLSDRFSAERPKGSFSTLEIQRTEQGDSAMYLCASSLGVQGGDGYTFGSGTRLTVV.

The chain carries TRBV6-6 and TRBJ2-5, with D hard to call. V was shortened by 6 bases and J by 5 bases, with 13 bases between the two germline ends. This CDR3 is 13 amino acids long. The germline CDR1 and CDR2 sequences are MNHNY and SVGAGI (reference sequence). Written as DNA, the CDR3 is TGTGCCAGCAGAAACTGGCCAAGGGAGACCCAGTACTTC. This translates into CASRNWPRETQYF.